The 30 T cell receptor beta chains below all came from one sample that was sequenced in a study of siplizumab effects on memory and regulatory T cells. Produced via immunoSEQ multiplex PCR; TCRdb's table is partial and in-frame only. The data show 70,000 to 90,000 clones, around 93% seen once. The source material was CD8+ T cells sorted from blood. These receptor sequences come from a human donor in good health.

The V and J genes are TRBV21-1 and TRBJ1-1. TRBV21-1 represents a pseudogene. CDR3 length: 12 residues. CDR3 amino acids: CASGRVNTEAFF. The CDR3 DNA reads as TGTGCCAGCGGTCGAGTAAACACTGAAGCTTTCTTT.

V usage is TRBV9 and J usage is TRBJ2-1, with D possibly being TRBD2 (5 bases). The CDR3 has 16 amino acids. V lost 0 bases to trimming and J lost 6 bases, with 16 bases between them. Germline CDR1 SGDLS, CDR2 YYNGEE. CDR3 sequence reads: CASSVAAGGPPNEQFF. The DNA for the CDR3 is TGTGCCAGCAGCGTAGCTGCGGGCGGGCCTCCCAATGAGCAGTTCTTC.

This clone was counted a single time. The chain couples TRBV27 to TRBJ2-2; 14 bases are a match to TRBD2. CDR3 length equals 17 residues. The junction had 4 bases not matched to a gene; V was cut back by 3 bases and J by 4 bases. CDR1 is MNHEY and CDR2 is SMNVEV in the germline V gene (reference sequence). The CDR3 region has the DNA TGTGCCAGCAGTTTCCGGGGACTAGCGGGGGTCACCGGGGAGCTGTTTTTT. Residues: CASSFRGLAGVTGELFF.

The chain uses TRBV19 and TRBJ1-1; 9 bases fit TRBD1. V was clipped by 8 bases and J by 6 bases; unmatched bases: 4. The CDR3 is 12 residues long. Germline V gene sequence: CDR1 LNHDA, CDR2 SQIVND (reference sequence). Here the CDR3 reads CASSQGASEAFF. The DNA of the CDR3 is TGTGCCAGTTCACAGGGGGCGTCTGAAGCTTTCTTT.

The CDR3 region has the DNA TGCGCCAGCAGCACCCGGGACAGACGATTGGAGCAGTACTTC. It yields the protein CASSTRDRRLEQYF. This chain links TRBV5-1 with TRBJ2-7; 7 nucleotides agree with TRBD1. In germline, CDR1 is SGHRS, CDR2 YFSETQ. The trim removed 4 bases at V and 7 bases at J, leaving 11 bases unmatched. This CDR3 has 14 amino acids.

Details on this clone: At one end, the junction sequence differs from germline, possibly due to a read error. Other DNA sequences from this sample encode an identical CDR3 as well. The chain combines TRBV5-6 with TRBJ2-7; D unclear. The CDR3 is made up of 14 amino acids. Per the germline V gene, CDR1 is SGHDT and CDR2 is YYEEEE. Here the CDR3 reads CASSRSESSYEQYF. The CDR3 DNA follows: TGTGCCAGCTCCCGATCCGAAAGCTCCTACGAACAGTACTTC.

The chain is built from TRBV30 and TRBJ2-7, with D perhaps TRBD2 (6 bases). This CDR3 spans 15 amino acids. V was trimmed by 2 bases and J by 0 bases, leaving 14 bases between them. The germline V gene has CDR1 GTSNPN and CDR2 SVGIG (reference sequence). CDR3 sequence (DNA): TGTGCCTGGAGTTTAGCGGACGGCTTCTCCTACGAGCAGTACTTC. Amino acids: CAWSLADGFSYEQYF.

CDR3: CASNQGRDRGSDTEAFF. CDR3 nucleotide sequence: TGTGCCAGCAACCAAGGAAGGGACAGGGGGTCTGACACTGAAGCTTTCTTT. This chain uses TRBV5-4 with TRBJ1-1; 11 bases map to TRBD1. The CDR3 is 17 amino acids. The trim removed 6 bases at V and 3 bases at J, leaving 13 bases unmatched. The germline V gene encodes CDR1 SGHNT and CDR2 YYREEE (reference sequence).

This chain connects TRBV9 to TRBJ2-2, with TRBD2 identical over 8 bases. J lost 5 bases, V lost 0 bases, and 6 bases had no gene match. CDR3 length equals 16 residues. From germline, CDR1 is SGDLS and CDR2 YYNGEE. In nucleotides, the CDR3 is TGTGCCAGCAGCGTAGATCCCGGGGGGGCTACCGGGGAGCTGTTTTTT. Translating it yields CASSVDPGGATGELFF.

This rearrangement joins TRBV9 to TRBJ2-7, with TRBD2 matching 9 bases. The V segment lost 4 bases and the J segment 3 bases; nucleotides outside the gene matches: 8. Looked up from germline, CDR1 is SGDLS and CDR2 is YYNGEE. The CDR3 runs 15 residues. The DNA of the CDR3 is TGTGCCAGCAGCCCCTCGGGACTAGCCTACTACGAGCAGTACTTC. Its protein is CASSPSGLAYYEQYF.

This chain joins TRBV4-3 and TRBJ1-1, with 9 bases that match TRBD1. Germline loops: CDR1 LGHNA, CDR2 YSLEER. The trim removed 3 bases at V and 0 bases at J, leaving 8 bases unmatched. The CDR3 contains 17 residues. CDR3 protein: CASSQETGGDMNTEAFF. CDR3 in DNA: TGCGCCAGCAGCCAGGAGACAGGGGGTGATATGAACACTGAAGCTTTCTTT.

This rearrangement joins TRBV5-1 to TRBJ2-3, with 8 bases matching TRBD2. CDR3 length: 14 amino acids. Germline loops: CDR1 SGHRS, CDR2 YFSETQ. The trim removed 3 bases at V and 4 bases at J, leaving 4 bases unmatched. The CDR3 DNA reads as TGCGCCAGCAGCTCAAGCGGGGGCCCAGATACGCAGTATTTT. Its translation: CASSSSGGPDTQYF.

This clone was detected a few times. V is TRBV30 and J is TRBJ1-1; D remains unclear. From germline, CDR1 is GTSNPN and CDR2 SVGIG (reference sequence). The V and J ends lost 0 bases and 7 bases respectively, with 6 bases between them. This CDR3 region has 11 residues. CDR3 nucleotide sequence: TGTGCCTGGAGTGTCGACCGTGAAGCTTTCTTT. Residues: CAWSVDREAFF.

The rearrangement joins TRBV1 to TRBJ2-7. TRBV1 is assigned pseudogene status. This CDR3 region has 17 residues. Here the CDR3 DNA reads TGCACCAGCAGCCAAGATCGTCCAGGGGAGGATTTCCACGAGCAGTACTTC. As protein: CTSSQDRPGEDFHEQYF.

The chain links TRBV19 to TRBJ1-4; 12 bases map to TRBD1. The germline gives CDR1 LNHDA, CDR2 SQIVND (reference sequence). There are 14 residues in the CDR3. V lost 10 bases, J lost 14 bases, and 14 bases stayed unmatched. CDR3 nucleotide sequence: TGTGCCACCAATCCGGGACAGGGGGCAGAGGGGCTGTTTTTT. Translating gives CATNPGQGAEGLFF.

The chain recombines TRBV6-5 with TRBJ1-2; D call uncertain. This CDR3 has 12 residues. V was pared by 4 bases and J by 8 bases, with 11 bases between. Germline loops: CDR1 MNHEY, CDR2 SVGAGI. The CDR3 region is CASSLGGLGYTF. The DNA of the CDR3 is TGTGCCAGCAGTTTGGGAGGGCTGGGCTACACCTTC.

The V gene is TRBV19, the J gene TRBJ2-3; the match to TRBD2 covers 11 bases. Germline CDR1 reads LNHDA; CDR2 reads SQIVND (reference sequence). With 3 bases clipped from V and 2 bases from J, the junction kept 4 bases outside the gene matches. The CDR3 is 16 residues long. For the CDR3, the DNA is TGTGCCAGTAGTATTCTAGCGGGGGGTGCCACAGATACGCAGTATTTT. Residues: CASSILAGGATDTQYF.

This chain joins TRBV10-1 and TRBJ2-3; tentatively, D is TRBD2 (6 bases). The ends were cut back, 3 bases at V and 5 bases at J, with 12 bases in the middle. The CDR3 extends over 14 amino acids. CDR1 is WNHNN and CDR2 is SYGVQD in the germline V gene (reference sequence). CDR3 region: CASSDGGARDTQYF. CDR3 nucleotides: TGCGCCAGCAGTGACGGCGGGGCTAGAGATACGCAGTATTTT.

The chain combines TRBV11-3 with TRBJ1-1; D is ambiguous. This CDR3 spans 13 amino acids. V was cut by 1 base and J by 1 base, with 4 bases left in between. CDR1 is SGHNT, CDR2 YENEEA, per germline. The CDR3 DNA follows: TGTGCCAGCAGCTTAGGACAGAACACTGAAGCTTTCTTT. Its protein product is CASSLGQNTEAFF.

V usage is TRBV19 and J usage is TRBJ1-2, with 8 bases identical to TRBD1. Germline V gives CDR1 LNHDA, CDR2 SQIVND (reference sequence). The CDR3 has 14 amino acids. V shed 5 bases and J 5 bases; nucleotides not matched to a gene: 7. For the CDR3, the DNA is TGTGCCAGTAGTCCAGGACAGGGTATTTATGGCTACACCTTC. This gives the protein CASSPGQGIYGYTF.

The V gene is TRBV9, the J gene TRBJ1-4, with D uncertain. The V end lost 4 bases, the J end lost 5 bases, and 12 bases lay between the germline ends. The CDR3 consists of 14 residues. Germline V gives CDR1 SGDLS, CDR2 YYNGEE. CDR3 region: CASSPQKTNEKLFF. CDR3 nucleotide sequence: TGTGCCAGCAGCCCCCAAAAAACCAATGAAAAACTGTTTTTT.

V is TRBV27 and J is TRBJ2-3, with D uncertain. Trimming pared 6 bases from V and 6 bases from J, leaving 16 bases between. This CDR3 contains 14 residues. Germline loops: CDR1 MNHEY, CDR2 SMNVEV (reference sequence). CDR3 in DNA: TGTGCCAGCAGGCCGCCCCTCTCCGGGGATACGCAGTATTTT. This encodes CASRPPLSGDTQYF.

The chain employs TRBV9 and TRBJ2-1; 7 bases map to TRBD2. CDR1 and CDR2 from the germline V gene are SGDLS and YYNGEE. The V and J ends lost 4 bases and 8 bases, in that order; junction bases with no gene match: 9. The CDR3 runs to 14 residues. In nucleotides, the CDR3 is TGTGCCAGCAGCCAAGCGGGGAAGGGCGATGAGCAGTTCTTC. It codes for CASSQAGKGDEQFF.

This chain connects TRBV6-5 to TRBJ1-1; a possible D gene is TRBD1 (5 bases). CDR3 length: 14 amino acids. Trimming removed 3 bases from V and 3 bases from J, with 11 bases in between. Per the germline V gene, CDR1 is MNHEY and CDR2 is SVGAGI. CDR3 nucleotide sequence: TGTGCCAGCAGTTATGGGGCGGACTACACTGAAGCTTTCTTT. It encodes CASSYGADYTEAFF.

The V and J genes are TRBV11-3 and TRBJ2-5; TRBD2 might be the D (9 bases). The last part of the DNA fits TRBJ2-7 better; the J call may be wrong. Germline CDR1 is SGHNT and CDR2 is YENEEA. This CDR3 contains 14 residues. CDR3 DNA: TGTGCCAGCAGTCTAGCGGGACAGGCCTACGAGCAGTACTTC. Translation gives CASSLAGQAYEQYF.

This chain connects TRBV29-1 to TRBJ2-5; D unclear. Judging by the DNA end, TRBJ2-7 fits better; the J call may be wrong. This CDR3 has 13 amino acids. The germline gives CDR1 SQVTM, CDR2 ANQGSEA. For the CDR3, the DNA is TGCAGCGTTGTCCGGGCTCTATCCTACGAGCAGTACTTC. It is translated as CSVVRALSYEQYF.

The rearrangement joins TRBV19 to TRBJ2-5; no reliable D call. Trimming removed 0 bases at V and 6 bases at J, with 14 bases between. CDR3 length: 15 amino acids. The germline V gene encodes CDR1 LNHDA and CDR2 SQIVND (reference sequence). CDR3 protein: CASSIDVTFGQTQYF. Written as DNA, the CDR3 is TGTGCCAGTAGTATAGACGTCACCTTCGGGCAGACCCAGTACTTC.

This chain joins TRBV27 and TRBJ1-1; unclear D gene. The V gene lost 3 bases and the J gene lost 5 bases, with 13 bases spanning the gap. The CDR3 has 14 residues. Germline loops: CDR1 MNHEY, CDR2 SMNVEV (reference sequence). The CDR3 coding sequence is TGTGCCAGCAGTTTGACGGGGTTGGCGACTGAAGCTTTCTTT. Encoded protein: CASSLTGLATEAFF.

DNA of the CDR3: TGTGCCAGCAGCTTTGTGGAGACGAACACTGAAGCTTTCTTT. Protein: CASSFVETNTEAFF. The chain is built from TRBV7-2 and TRBJ1-1; D unresolved. V was clipped by 3 bases and J by 1 base, with 9 bases between them. The V gene's germline CDR1 is SGHTA and CDR2 FQGNSA. CDR3 size: 14 residues.

For this clone: Mismatch with germline at one junction end may stem from a read error. The gene calls are TRBV7-2 and TRBJ1-1; unclear D gene. This CDR3 contains 14 residues. Germline loops: CDR1 SGHTA, CDR2 FQGNSA. In nucleotides, the CDR3 is TGTGCAGCCGGGCAGGACCAAATGAACCCTGAAGCTTTCTTT. Amino acids: CAAGQDQMNPEAFF.